The present TCR beta chain was sequenced within a study of blood T cells in healthy people across ages. This CDR3 spans 16 amino acids. CDR1 is SGHKS and CDR2 is YYEKEE in the germline V gene (reference sequence). Trimming took 0 bases from V and 2 from J, leaving 15 bases between them. A single count supports this clonotype. The second PCR ran roughly 7 to 12 cycles with a sample-barcoded 5' primer and J-beta primers. TCRdb re-derived calls from the 5' RACE reads in MiXCR, one entry per CDR3 protein. The sample comprises about 640,000 distinct CDR3 sequences, roughly 53% of which are singletons, and over 35% rests with the top ten.

The sequence was obtained from a man in his 60s in good health. Material: blood. The rearrangement uses TRBV5-5 and TRBJ2-7; D possibly matches TRBD1 or TRBD2 (5 bases each). The CDR3 DNA sequence: TGTGCCAGCAGCTTGGCCGCCGGGACGGTGACCTACGAGCAGTACTTC. Its translation is CASSLAAGTVTYEQYF.